Reported below is one T cell receptor (beta chain). Its antigen is currently unknown. Other DNA sequences in the same sample also yield this CDR3. The PCR employed 60 Vbeta primers together with 13 Jbeta primers. Per the original methods: Around 80 million unique TCR beta chains, some 9.9 million of them shared, were counted by a later analysis. Sequencing was performed with immunoSEQ multiplex PCR; in TCRdb, only in-frame clones are kept and a portion is missing. V and J calls and clone size are given by that table; D and trimming were obtained from the DNA. There are some 150,000 clones in the sample; 60% to 80% occur only once, and about 1.7% lies in the top ten. The entry originates in a study of cytomegalovirus exposure and HLA in healthy donors. The wider study: Among about 179 million T cells, an earlier analysis found 117 million unique TCR beta sequences. Overall study findings and caveats: Highly shared variants forming one cluster were likely a sequencing artifact.

V shed 0 bases, J shed 8 bases, and the junction held 3 bases outside the gene matches. Germline-derived CDR1 and CDR2 are MNHEY and SVGAGI. This CDR3 is 14 amino acids long. What was sequenced was PBMCs. The chain has TRBV6-5 and TRBJ1-2; 10 nucleotides match TRBD1. This TCR derives from a woman aged 30 to 39 in good health and CMV-seronegative. The CDR3 here is CASSYSGQGYGYTF. The CDR3 coding sequence is TGTGCCAGCAGTTACTCGGGACAGGGGTACGGCTACACCTTC.